This TCR beta chain was recovered during a study of T cell responses to AZD1222 COVID-19 vaccine. Study observations and caveats: Donors in the cohort were predominantly white British and more often female, and clonal diversity was possibly underestimated. Repertoires in all cases were sampled only once the peak T cell response had passed. Just a handful of AZD1222 recipients tested seropositive at baseline.

On this clone: Its specificity is unknown.

Germline values: CDR1 KGHSH, CDR2 LQKENI. The CDR3 is 18 amino acids. Trimming at V came to 5 bases and at J to 2 bases, leaving 8 bases not matched to a gene. Clones were read by immunoSEQ multiplex PCR, and TCRdb kept only the in-frame ones, dropping some. The table records roughly 150,000 clones, about 90% of them present only once. The receptor's source is an adult who received the AZD1222 COVID-19 vaccine. Sample: peripheral blood, taken 28 days after the second AZD1222 dose. The chain carries TRBV18 and TRBJ2-1; 14 nucleotides line up with TRBD2. The DNA for the CDR3 is TGTGCCAGCTCAGGGGAGGGGACTAGCGGGAGACCCTACAATGAGCAGTTCTTC. Its translation: CASSGEGTSGRPYNEQFF.